Following are 12 T cell receptor beta chains from one sample sequenced in a study of cytomegalovirus exposure and HLA in healthy donors. The study ran its PCR with 60 Vbeta and 13 Jbeta primers. Repertoires were generated with immunoSEQ multiplex PCR, while TCRdb's copy carries only in-frame clones and drops some. The data contain approximately 110,000 clones, approximately 80% of them singletons. Sample: PBMCs. These receptors came from a woman younger than 45 in good health and CMV-seronegative.

This clone showed up just once. The chain combines TRBV30 with TRBJ1-2, with D perhaps TRBD1 (5 bases). Trimming pared 0 bases from V and 8 bases from J, leaving 10 bases between. The CDR3 has 12 residues. Germline V gene sequence: CDR1 GTSNPN, CDR2 SVGIG (reference sequence). The CDR3 DNA reads TGTGCCTGGAGTGTAGGGGCCTGGGGCTACACCTTC. Protein product: CAWSVGAWGYTF.

The J gene is TRBJ2-5, the V gene TRBV7-9; 9 nucleotides match TRBD2. Losses at the gene ends were 4 bases for V and 5 bases for J; bases not matched to a gene: 2. CDR3 length equals 13 residues. Germline V gene data show CDR1 as SEHNR and CDR2 as FQNEAQ (reference sequence). The CDR3 loop reads CASSSSGKETQYF. The DNA of the CDR3 is TGTGCCAGCAGCTCTAGCGGGAAGGAGACCCAGTACTTC.

As to this clone: The junction departs from germline at one end; a sequencing error may be responsible. V and J are TRBV7-9 and TRBJ2-5, with a possible D match to TRBD2 (6 bases). The germline CDR1 and CDR2 sequences are SEHNR and FQNEAQ (reference sequence). This CDR3 spans 13 amino acids. CDR3 loop: CSSSLGVEGSQYF. The CDR3 bases are TGTTCCAGCAGCTTAGGGGTGGAGGGGTCCCAGTACTTC.

This chain joins TRBV15 and TRBJ2-7, with TRBD1 matching 7 bases. J lost 4 bases, V lost 0 bases, and 6 bases had no gene match. The CDR3 is 15 amino acids. From germline, CDR1 is LNHNV and CDR2 YYDKDF (reference sequence). Here the CDR3 reads CATSRDRDRSYEQYF. The CDR3 bases are TGTGCCACCAGCAGAGATAGGGACAGATCTTACGAGCAGTACTTC.

CDR3 nucleotides: TGTGCCAGCAGCAAATTGAAACAGGGGAACGAGCAGTACTTC. Translated: CASSKLKQGNEQYF. V usage is TRBV21-1 and J usage is TRBJ2-7; TRBD1 was called by the table and not checked on the DNA. TRBV21-1 is a listed pseudogene. This CDR3 region has 14 residues.

The chain is built from TRBV11-2 and TRBJ1-4; D may be TRBD1 (6 bases). Germline CDR1 and CDR2: SGHAT and FQNNGV. V was pared by 7 bases and J by 7 bases, with 19 bases between. The CDR3 extends over 15 amino acids. CDR3 in amino acids: CASTLGGRGIEKLFF. The CDR3 DNA reads as TGTGCCAGCACCCTAGGGGGAAGGGGCATTGAAAAACTGTTTTTT.

This clone was seen once. This chain joins TRBV7-6 and TRBJ2-5, with TRBD1 as a possible D gene (7 bases). V gave up 0 bases and J gave up 5 bases, with 13 bases separating them. Germline CDR1 and CDR2: SGHVS and FNYEAQ. The CDR3 runs to 15 residues. The CDR3 sequence: CASSLAAGGRETQYF. The CDR3 bases are TGTGCCAGCAGCTTAGCGGCAGGGGGGAGGGAGACCCAGTACTTC.

V usage is TRBV6-5 and J usage is TRBJ1-2, with D uncertain. V lost 2 bases and J lost 0, with 10 bases in between. CDR1 is MNHEY, CDR2 SVGAGI, per germline. This CDR3 comprises 15 residues. CDR3 sequence (DNA): TGTGCCAGCAGTTACGTCTCGGAGACTAACTATGGCTACACCTTC. Its protein is CASSYVSETNYGYTF.

This chain links TRBV29-1 with TRBJ1-2, with D tentatively TRBD1 (6 bases). The germline CDR1 and CDR2 sequences are SQVTM and ANQGSEA. The CDR3 runs to 11 residues. Trimming removed 8 bases from V and 4 bases from J, with 11 bases in between. CDR3 region: CSTGHTYGYTF. CDR3 DNA: TGCAGCACGGGACACACCTATGGCTACACCTTC.

To note about this clone: At one boundary the junction diverges from the germline segment, which might be a read error. The V call is TRBV7-7, the J call TRBJ2-1; D is unclear. Germline lookup yields CDR1 SSHAT and CDR2 FNYEAQ (reference sequence). This CDR3 is 13 amino acids long. CDR3 nucleotide sequence: TGTGCTAGCAGCTACGGGTCAGACAATGAGCAGTTCTTC. Its translation: CASSYGSDNEQFF.

The chain employs TRBV9 and TRBJ2-3, with TRBD2 matching 11 bases. The CDR3 contains 16 residues. Germline trimming cut 2 bases from V and 0 bases from J; bases unmatched to any gene: 2. CDR1 and CDR2 (germline): SGDLS, YYNGEE. The CDR3 sequence is CASSVLAGGSTDTQYF. CDR3 DNA sequence: TGTGCCAGCAGCGTTCTAGCGGGGGGCAGCACAGATACGCAGTATTTT.

V is TRBV15 and J is TRBJ2-7; tentatively, D is TRBD2 (6 bases). The CDR3 sequence is 16 residues long. CDR1 and CDR2 (germline): LNHNV, YYDKDF (reference sequence). The V end lost 3 bases, the J end lost 0 bases, and 15 bases lay between the germline ends. CDR3: CATSRARDLSSYEQYF. DNA for the CDR3: TGTGCCACCAGCAGGGCCCGGGACTTGAGCTCCTACGAGCAGTACTTC.